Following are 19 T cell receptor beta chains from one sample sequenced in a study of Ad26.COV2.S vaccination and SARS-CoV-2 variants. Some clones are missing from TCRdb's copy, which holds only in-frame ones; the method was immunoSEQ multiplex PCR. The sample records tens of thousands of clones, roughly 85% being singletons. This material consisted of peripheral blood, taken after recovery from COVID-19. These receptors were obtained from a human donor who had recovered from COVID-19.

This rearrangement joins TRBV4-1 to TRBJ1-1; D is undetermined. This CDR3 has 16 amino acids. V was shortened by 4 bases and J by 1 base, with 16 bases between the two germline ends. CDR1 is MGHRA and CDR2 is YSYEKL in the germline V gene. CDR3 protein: CASSPTSGSSNTEAFF. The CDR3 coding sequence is TGCGCCAGCAGCCCCACCTCCGGGTCTTCGAACACTGAAGCTTTCTTT.

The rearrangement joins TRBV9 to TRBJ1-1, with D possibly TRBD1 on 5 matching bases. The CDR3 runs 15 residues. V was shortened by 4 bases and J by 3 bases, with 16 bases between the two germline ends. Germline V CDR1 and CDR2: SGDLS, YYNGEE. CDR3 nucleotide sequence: TGTGCCAGCAGCCCTTACCAGGGAGGCGACACTGAAGCTTTCTTT. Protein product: CASSPYQGGDTEAFF.

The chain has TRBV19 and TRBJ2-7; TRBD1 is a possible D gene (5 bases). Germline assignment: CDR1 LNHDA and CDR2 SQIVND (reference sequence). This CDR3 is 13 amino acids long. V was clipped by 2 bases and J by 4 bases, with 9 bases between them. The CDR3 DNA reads TGTGCCAGTAGTATATCGACAGTGTACGAGCAGTACTTC. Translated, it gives CASSISTVYEQYF.

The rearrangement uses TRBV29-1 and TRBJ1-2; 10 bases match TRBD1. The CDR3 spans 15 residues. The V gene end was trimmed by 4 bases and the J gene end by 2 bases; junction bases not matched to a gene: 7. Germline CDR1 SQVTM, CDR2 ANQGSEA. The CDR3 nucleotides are TGCAGCGTTGTACTAATGGGACAGGGGAACTATGGCTACACCTTC. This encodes CSVVLMGQGNYGYTF.

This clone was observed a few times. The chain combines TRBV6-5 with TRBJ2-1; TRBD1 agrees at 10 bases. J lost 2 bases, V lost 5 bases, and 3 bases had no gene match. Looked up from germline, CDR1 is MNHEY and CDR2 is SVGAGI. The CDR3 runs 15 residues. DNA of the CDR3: TGTGCCAGCAGTCCCGACAGGGGGCCCTACAATGAGCAGTTCTTC. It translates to CASSPDRGPYNEQFF.

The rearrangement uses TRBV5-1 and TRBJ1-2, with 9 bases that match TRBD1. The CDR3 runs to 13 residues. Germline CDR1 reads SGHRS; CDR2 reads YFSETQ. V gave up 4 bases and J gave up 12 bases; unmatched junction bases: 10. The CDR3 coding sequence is TGCGCCAGCAGCCCCGGGACAGGGTTGGTCCACACCTTC. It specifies CASSPGTGLVHTF.

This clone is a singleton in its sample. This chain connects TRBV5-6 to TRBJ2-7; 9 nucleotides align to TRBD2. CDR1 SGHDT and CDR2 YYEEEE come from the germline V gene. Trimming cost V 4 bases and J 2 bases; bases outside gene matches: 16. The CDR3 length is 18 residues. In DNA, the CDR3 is TGTGCCAGCAGCCTCCCCCAAATTGGGGCGGGAGGGACCTACGAGCAGTACTTC. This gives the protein CASSLPQIGAGGTYEQYF.

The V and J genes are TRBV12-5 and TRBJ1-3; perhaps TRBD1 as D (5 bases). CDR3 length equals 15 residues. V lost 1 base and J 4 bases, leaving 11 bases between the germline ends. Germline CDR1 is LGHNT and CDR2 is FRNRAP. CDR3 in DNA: TGTGCTAGTGGTTTGGGGGGCGGGGAAGGAAACACCATATATTTT. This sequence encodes CASGLGGGEGNTIYF.

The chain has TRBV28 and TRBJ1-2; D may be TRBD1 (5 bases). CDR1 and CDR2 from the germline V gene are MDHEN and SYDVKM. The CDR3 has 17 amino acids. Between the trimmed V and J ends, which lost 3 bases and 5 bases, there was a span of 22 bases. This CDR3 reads CASSFPTGAGGSYGYTF. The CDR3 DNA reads TGTGCCAGCAGTTTTCCCACTGGGGCTGGGGGGTCTTATGGCTACACCTTC.

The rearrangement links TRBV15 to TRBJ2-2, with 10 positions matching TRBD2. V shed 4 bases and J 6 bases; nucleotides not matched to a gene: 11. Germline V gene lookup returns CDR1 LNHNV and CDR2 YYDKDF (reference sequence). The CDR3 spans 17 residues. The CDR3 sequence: CATSKVLEREGSGELFF. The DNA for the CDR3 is TGTGCCACCAGCAAAGTGCTCGAGCGGGAGGGCTCCGGGGAGCTGTTTTTT.

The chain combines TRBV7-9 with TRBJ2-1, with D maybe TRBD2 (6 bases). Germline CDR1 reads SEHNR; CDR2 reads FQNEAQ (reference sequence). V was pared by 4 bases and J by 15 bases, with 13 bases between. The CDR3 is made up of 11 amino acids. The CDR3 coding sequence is TGTGCCAGCAGCTCGACTAGTGTTTCGTTCTTC. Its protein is CASSSTSVSFF. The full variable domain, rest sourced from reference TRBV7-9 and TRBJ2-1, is DTGVSQNPRHKITKRGQNVTFRCDPISEHNRLYWYRQTLGQGPEFLTYFQNEAQLEKSRLLSDRFSAERPKGSFSTLEIQRTEQGDSAMYLCASSSTSVSFFGPGTRLTVL.

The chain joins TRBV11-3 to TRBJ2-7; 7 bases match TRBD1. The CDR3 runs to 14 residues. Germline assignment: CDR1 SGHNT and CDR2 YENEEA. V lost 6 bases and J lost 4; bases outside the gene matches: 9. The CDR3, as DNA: TGTGCCAGCAGGCCTAGACAGGGCACGTACGAGCAGTACTTC. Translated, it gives CASRPRQGTYEQYF. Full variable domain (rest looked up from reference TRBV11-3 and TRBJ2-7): EAGVVQSPRYKIIEKKQPVAFWCNPISGHNTLYWYLQNLGQGPELLIRYENEEAVDDSQLPKDRFSAERLKGVDSTLKIQPAELGDSAVYLCASRPRQGTYEQYFGPGTRLTVT.

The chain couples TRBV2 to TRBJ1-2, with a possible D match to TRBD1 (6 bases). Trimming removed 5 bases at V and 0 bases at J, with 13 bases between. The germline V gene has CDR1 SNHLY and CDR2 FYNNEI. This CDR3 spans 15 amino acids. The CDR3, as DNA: TGTGCCAGCAGTCCTGATGGGGGCTCTAACTATGGCTACACCTTC. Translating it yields CASSPDGGSNYGYTF.

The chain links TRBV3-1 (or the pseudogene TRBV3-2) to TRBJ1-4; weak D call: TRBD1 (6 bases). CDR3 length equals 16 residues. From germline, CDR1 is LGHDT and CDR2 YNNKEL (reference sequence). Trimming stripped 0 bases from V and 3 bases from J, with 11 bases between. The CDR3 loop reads CASSQDPTGPNEKLFF. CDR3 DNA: TGTGCCAGCAGCCAAGATCCGACAGGACCTAATGAAAAACTGTTTTTT.

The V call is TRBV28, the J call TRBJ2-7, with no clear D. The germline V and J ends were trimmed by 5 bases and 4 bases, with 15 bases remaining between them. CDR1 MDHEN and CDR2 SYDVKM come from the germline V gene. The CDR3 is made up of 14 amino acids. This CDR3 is CASSRPKSGYEQYF. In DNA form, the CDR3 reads TGTGCCAGCAGTCGCCCCAAATCAGGATACGAGCAGTACTTC.

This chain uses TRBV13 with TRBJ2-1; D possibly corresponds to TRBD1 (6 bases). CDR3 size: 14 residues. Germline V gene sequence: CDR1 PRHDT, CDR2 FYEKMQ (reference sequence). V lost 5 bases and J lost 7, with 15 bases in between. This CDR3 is CASSTLTQGNEQFF. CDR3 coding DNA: TGTGCCAGCAGCACCTTGACGCAGGGGAATGAGCAGTTCTTC.

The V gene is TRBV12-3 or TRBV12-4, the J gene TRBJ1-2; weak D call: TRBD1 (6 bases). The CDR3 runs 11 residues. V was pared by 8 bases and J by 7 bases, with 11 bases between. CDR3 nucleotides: TGTGCCAGCGGAAACAGGGCTGGCTACACCTTC. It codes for CASGNRAGYTF.

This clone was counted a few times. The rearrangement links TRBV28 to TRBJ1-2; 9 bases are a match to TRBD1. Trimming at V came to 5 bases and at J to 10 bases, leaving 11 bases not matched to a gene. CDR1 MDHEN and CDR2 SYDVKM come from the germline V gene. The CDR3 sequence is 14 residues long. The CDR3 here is CASSPDRGVPIYTF. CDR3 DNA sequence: TGTGCCAGCAGTCCCGACAGGGGGGTCCCCATCTACACCTTC.

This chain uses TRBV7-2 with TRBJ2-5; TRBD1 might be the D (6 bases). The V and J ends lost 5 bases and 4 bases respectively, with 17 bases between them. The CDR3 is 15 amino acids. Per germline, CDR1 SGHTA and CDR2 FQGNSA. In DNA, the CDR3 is TGTGCCAGCAGCCTAATTTCAGGGGCGGGAGAGACCCAGTACTTC. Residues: CASSLISGAGETQYF. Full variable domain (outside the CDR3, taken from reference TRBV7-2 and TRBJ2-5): GAGVSQSPSNKVTEKGKDVELRCDPISGHTALYWYRQSLGQGLEFLIYFQGNSAPDKSGLPSDRFSAERTGGSVSTLTIQRTQQEDSAVYLCASSLISGAGETQYFGPGTRLLVL.